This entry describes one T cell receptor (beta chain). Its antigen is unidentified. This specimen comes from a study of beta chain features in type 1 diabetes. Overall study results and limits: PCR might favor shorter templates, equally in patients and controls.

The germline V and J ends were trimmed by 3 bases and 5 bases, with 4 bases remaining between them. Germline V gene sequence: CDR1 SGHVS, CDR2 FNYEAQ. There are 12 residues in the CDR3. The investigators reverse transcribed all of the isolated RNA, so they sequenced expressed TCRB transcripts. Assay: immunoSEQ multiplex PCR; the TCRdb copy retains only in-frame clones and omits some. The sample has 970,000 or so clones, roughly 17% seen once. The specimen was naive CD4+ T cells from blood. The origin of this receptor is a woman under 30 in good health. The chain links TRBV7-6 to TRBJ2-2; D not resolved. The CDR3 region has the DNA TGTGCCAGCAGCTTCATAACCGGGGAGCTGTTTTTT. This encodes CASSFITGELFF.